Listed below are T cell receptor beta chains from one sample, sequenced in a study of blood T cell repertoires in COVID-19. The table came from immunoSEQ multiplex PCR; TCRdb's copy has only in-frame clones and leaves some out. The sample holds nearly 400,000 clones, roughly 91% seen once. The sample taken for sequencing was PBMCs or T cells enriched from blood (not recorded which). The origin of the receptors is a woman in her thirties who had recovered from COVID-19. CDR3s include the opening cysteine and the closing phenylalanine or tryptophan. D genes are given only for firm matches. The size entry is marked missing in some rows and otherwise reads once, few, many or a size class.

V: TRBV19; D: TRBD2; J: TRBJ2-3; size: few; CDR3: CASSKLTSGSIGDTQYF; DNA: TGTGCCAGTAGTAAATTGACTAGCGGGAGTATTGGAGATACGCAGTATTTT
V: TRBV6-1; D: .; J: TRBJ2-7; size: .; CDR3: CASSEAGVSYEQYF; DNA: TGTGCCAGCAGTGAAGCCGGAGTGTCCTACGAGCAGTACTTC
V: TRBV5-8; D: TRBD1; J: TRBJ1-1; size: .; CDR3: CASSTEGARGTEAFF; DNA: TGTGCCAGCAGCACCGAGGGGGCGCGGGGCACTGAAGCTTTCTTT
V: TRBV27; D: TRBD1; J: TRBJ1-1; size: .; CDR3: CASSWTGGSEAFF; DNA: TGTGCCAGCAGTTGGACAGGGGGTAGTGAAGCTTTCTTT
V: TRBV6-5; D: .; J: TRBJ2-7; size: .; CDR3: CASLFSLREQYF; DNA: TGTGCCAGCCTATTTTCACTGCGCGAGCAGTACTTC
V: TRBV14; D: .; J: TRBJ2-7; size: once; CDR3: CASSQATRSGYEQYF; DNA: TGTGCCAGCAGCCAAGCCACTAGAAGCGGCTACGAGCAGTACTTC
V: TRBV5-1; D: .; J: TRBJ2-2; size: .; CDR3: CASSLSEVPGELFF; DNA: TGCGCCAGCAGCTTGTCGGAGGTCCCCGGGGAGCTGTTTTTT
V: TRBV11-3; D: TRBD2; J: TRBJ2-1; size: .; CDR3: CASSPTGTSGYNEQFF; DNA: TGTGCCAGCAGCCCGACCGGGACTAGCGGGTACAATGAGCAGTTCTTC
V: TRBV7-6; D: TRBD1; J: TRBJ1-3; size: .; CDR3: CASSFQGANTIYF; DNA: TGTGCCAGCAGCTTTCAGGGGGCGAACACCATATATTTT
V: TRBV3-1/TRBV3-2; D: .; J: TRBJ2-7; size: .; CDR3: CASSPIGVYEQYF; DNA: TGTGCCAGCAGTCCCATAGGGGTCTACGAGCAGTACTTC
V: TRBV5-4; D: .; J: TRBJ1-1; size: .; CDR3: CASSLGLNRIDTEAFF; DNA: TGTGCCAGCAGCTTGGGTTTGAACAGGATCGACACTGAAGCTTTCTTT
V: TRBV4-1; D: .; J: TRBJ1-5; size: .; CDR3: CASSHGRGGNQPQHF; DNA: TGCGCCAGCAGCCATGGGAGGGGGGGCAATCAGCCCCAGCATTTT
V: TRBV29-1; D: .; J: TRBJ1-2; size: .; CDR3: CSVWRPGYGYTF; DNA: TGCAGCGTTTGGAGACCTGGCTATGGCTACACCTTC
V: TRBV6-2/TRBV6-3; D: .; J: TRBJ1-2; size: once; CDR3: CASSDRVGIYGYTF; DNA: TGTGCCAGCAGCGACAGAGTTGGCATCTATGGCTACACCTTC
V: TRBV19; D: .; J: TRBJ2-3; size: .; CDR3: CASSETGPGDTQYF; DNA: TGTGCCAGTAGTGAAACCGGACCAGGGGATACGCAGTATTTT
V: TRBV5-1; D: .; J: TRBJ1-6; size: .; CDR3: CASSLGAGNNSPLHF; DNA: TGCGCCAGCAGCTTGGGGGCAGGGAATAATTCACCCCTCCACTTT
V: TRBV24-1; D: .; J: TRBJ2-1; size: .; CDR3: CATSDFSTPEQFF; DNA: TGTGCCACCAGTGATTTTAGTACCCCTGAGCAGTTCTTC
V: TRBV18; D: TRBD1; J: TRBJ1-4; size: once; CDR3: CASSPGQGEEKLFF; DNA: TGTGCCAGCTCACCGGGACAGGGAGAAGAAAAACTGTTTTTT
V: TRBV6-5; D: .; J: TRBJ1-1; size: .; CDR3: CASSYMGRGTEAFF; DNA: TGTGCCAGCAGTTACATGGGCCGAGGGACTGAAGCTTTCTTT
V: TRBV7-9; D: .; J: TRBJ1-1; size: .; CDR3: CASSLIGTEAFF; DNA: TGTGCCAGCAGCTTAATCGGGACTGAAGCTTTCTTT
V: TRBV11-2; D: TRBD1; J: TRBJ2-4; size: .; CDR3: CASSRGPENIQYF; DNA: TGTGCCAGCAGCAGGGGGCCGGAAAACATTCAGTACTTC
V: TRBV15; D: TRBD1; J: TRBJ2-2; size: .; CDR3: CATARTGNTGELFF; DNA: TGTGCCACCGCCCGGACAGGGAACACCGGGGAGCTGTTTTTT
V: TRBV11-1; D: .; J: TRBJ2-7; size: .; CDR3: CASSLAASVHYEQYF; DNA: TGTGCCAGCAGCTTAGCGGCTAGCGTGCACTACGAGCAGTACTTC
V: TRBV11-2; D: .; J: TRBJ1-2; size: .; CDR3: CASSTSRGSYGYTF; DNA: TGTGCCAGCAGCACCTCCAGGGGATCGTATGGCTACACCTTC
V: TRBV5-1; D: TRBD2; J: TRBJ2-2; size: .; CDR3: CASSWGLAGNTGELFF; DNA: TGCGCCAGCAGCTGGGGACTAGCGGGAAACACCGGGGAGCTGTTTTTT
V: TRBV6-4; D: TRBD1; J: TRBJ1-2; size: .; CDR3: CASSSDRGIDGYTF; DNA: TGTGCCAGCAGTTCGGACAGGGGAATAGATGGCTACACCTTC
V: TRBV10-3; D: TRBD1; J: TRBJ1-1; size: .; CDR3: CAISQGANTEAFF; DNA: TGTGCCATCAGTCAGGGGGCGAACACTGAAGCTTTCTTT
V: TRBV5-4; D: TRBD1; J: TRBJ1-2; size: .; CDR3: CASSLVAGQDYGYTF; DNA: TGTGCCAGCAGCTTGGTCGCGGGACAGGATTATGGCTACACCTTC
V: TRBV29-1; D: .; J: TRBJ1-1; size: .; CDR3: CSVEGQENTEAFF; DNA: TGCAGCGTTGAAGGCCAGGAGAACACTGAAGCTTTCTTT
V: TRBV5-4; D: TRBD2; J: TRBJ2-1; size: .; CDR3: CASSLTSGRFGEQFF; DNA: TGTGCCAGCAGCTTGACTAGCGGGAGATTCGGTGAGCAGTTCTTC
V: TRBV19; D: .; J: TRBJ1-4; size: .; CDR3: CASTDGQKDEKLFF; DNA: TGTGCCAGTACCGACGGACAGAAGGATGAAAAACTGTTTTTT
V: TRBV6-1; D: .; J: TRBJ1-5; size: .; CDR3: CASSDEDSYSNQPQHF; DNA: TGTGCCAGCAGTGATGAGGACAGCTATAGCAATCAGCCCCAGCATTTT
V: TRBV7-7; D: TRBD2; J: TRBJ2-3; size: .; CDR3: CASSPETSGATDTQYF; DNA: TGTGCCAGCAGCCCTGAGACTAGCGGGGCGACAGATACGCAGTATTTT
V: TRBV30; D: .; J: TRBJ1-6; size: few; CDR3: CAWSQGSSYNSPLHF; DNA: TGTGCCTGGAGCCAGGGCAGCTCCTATAATTCACCCCTCCACTTT
V: TRBV7-2; D: TRBD2; J: TRBJ2-1; size: .; CDR3: CASSSLRQTSGPLNEQFF; DNA: TGTGCCAGCAGCTCCCTAAGACAAACTAGCGGCCCTCTCAATGAGCAGTTCTTC
V: TRBV28; D: .; J: TRBJ1-5; size: .; CDR3: CASWAFPSNQPQHF; DNA: TGTGCCAGCTGGGCATTTCCTAGCAATCAGCCCCAGCATTTT
V: TRBV18; D: TRBD1; J: TRBJ2-7; size: .; CDR3: CASTKDRGTYEQYF; DNA: TGTGCCAGCACGAAGGACAGGGGTACCTACGAGCAGTACTTC
V: TRBV2; D: .; J: TRBJ2-7; size: once; CDR3: CASRGSRSYEQYF; DNA: TGTGCCAGCAGGGGCTCCCGCTCCTACGAGCAGTACTTC
V: TRBV29-1; D: .; J: TRBJ1-2; size: .; CDR3: CSVEDSEQAYYGYTF; DNA: TGCAGCGTTGAAGATTCTGAGCAGGCCTACTATGGCTACACCTTC
V: TRBV7-2; D: TRBD1; J: TRBJ1-2; size: few; CDR3: CASSLTGGYGYTF; DNA: TGTGCCAGCAGCTTGACAGGGGGCTATGGCTACACCTTC
V: TRBV6-1; D: .; J: TRBJ1-1; size: .; CDR3: CASSESRTEKAFF; DNA: TGTGCCAGCAGTGAATCTAGGACAGAGAAAGCTTTCTTT
V: TRBV9; D: TRBD1; J: TRBJ1-2; size: .; CDR3: CASSVMGRGLRGYTF; DNA: TGTGCCAGCAGCGTAATGGGCAGGGGGCTGAGGGGCTACACCTTC
V: TRBV10-3; D: .; J: TRBJ2-7; size: .; CDR3: CAINSQGHPYEQYF; DNA: TGTGCCATCAATTCGCAGGGACACCCCTACGAGCAGTACTTC
V: TRBV19; D: TRBD1; J: TRBJ1-6; size: .; CDR3: CASQSRRQGTGSPLHF; DNA: TGTGCCAGTCAAAGCCGACGACAGGGGACGGGTTCACCCCTCCACTTT
V: TRBV3-1/TRBV3-2; D: TRBD2; J: TRBJ2-5; size: .; CDR3: CASSLLGGRAAKETQYF; DNA: TGTGCCAGCAGCCTCCTAGGCGGGAGGGCCGCAAAAGAGACCCAGTACTTC
V: TRBV19; D: .; J: TRBJ2-7; size: few; CDR3: CASSIVAGNYEQYF; DNA: TGTGCCAGTAGTATTGTCGCAGGGAACTACGAGCAGTACTTC
V: TRBV10-3; D: TRBD2; J: TRBJ2-3; size: .; CDR3: CAISESGRGGRDTQYF; DNA: TGTGCCATCAGTGAGTCGGGACGGGGGGGCCGTGATACGCAGTATTTT
V: TRBV6-5; D: TRBD1; J: TRBJ1-2; size: .; CDR3: CASSRQTGAGRYTF; DNA: TGTGCCAGCAGTCGCCAAACAGGGGCGGGTCGCTACACCTTC
V: TRBV7-8; D: .; J: TRBJ1-2; size: .; CDR3: CASSFSSVAEIYGYTF; DNA: TGTGCCAGCAGCTTTTCATCGGTCGCTGAAATTTATGGCTACACCTTC
V: TRBV24-1; D: TRBD2; J: TRBJ2-1; size: .; CDR3: CATSVTGGSNEQFF; DNA: TGTGCCACCAGTGTGACGGGGGGATCGAATGAGCAGTTCTTC
V: TRBV4-3; D: TRBD2; J: TRBJ2-3; size: .; CDR3: CASSQDAPGLAGGYTQYF; DNA: TGCGCCAGCAGCCAAGACGCGCCGGGACTAGCGGGGGGTTATACGCAGTATTTT
V: TRBV19; D: TRBD1; J: TRBJ1-1; size: .; CDR3: CASSIDLGTVHPTEAFF; DNA: TGTGCCAGTAGTATCGATTTAGGGACAGTACATCCAACTGAAGCTTTCTTT
V: TRBV5-6; D: TRBD2; J: TRBJ2-7; size: .; CDR3: CASSSTTSGSLGEQYF; DNA: TGTGCCAGCAGCTCCACGACTAGCGGGAGTCTTGGCGAGCAGTACTTC
V: TRBV19; D: .; J: TRBJ2-2; size: .; CDR3: CASSIDFQNTGELFF; DNA: TGTGCCAGTAGTATAGATTTCCAGAACACCGGGGAGCTGTTTTTT
V: TRBV11-2; D: TRBD1; J: TRBJ2-5; size: .; CDR3: CASSLRGPRQLDGETQYF; DNA: TGTGCCAGCAGCTTGAGGGGGCCCCGACAGTTGGATGGGGAGACCCAGTACTTC